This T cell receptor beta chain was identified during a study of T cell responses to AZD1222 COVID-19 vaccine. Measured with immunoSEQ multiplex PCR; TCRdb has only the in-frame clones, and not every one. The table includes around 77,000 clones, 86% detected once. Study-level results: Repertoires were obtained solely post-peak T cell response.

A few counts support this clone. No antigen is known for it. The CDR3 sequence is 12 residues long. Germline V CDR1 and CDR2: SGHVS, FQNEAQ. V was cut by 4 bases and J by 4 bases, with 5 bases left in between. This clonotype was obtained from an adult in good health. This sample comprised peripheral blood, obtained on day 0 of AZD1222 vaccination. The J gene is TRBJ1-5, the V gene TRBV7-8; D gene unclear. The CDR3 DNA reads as TGTGCCAGCAGCTCGACAAATCAGCCCCAGCATTTT. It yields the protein CASSSTNQPQHF.